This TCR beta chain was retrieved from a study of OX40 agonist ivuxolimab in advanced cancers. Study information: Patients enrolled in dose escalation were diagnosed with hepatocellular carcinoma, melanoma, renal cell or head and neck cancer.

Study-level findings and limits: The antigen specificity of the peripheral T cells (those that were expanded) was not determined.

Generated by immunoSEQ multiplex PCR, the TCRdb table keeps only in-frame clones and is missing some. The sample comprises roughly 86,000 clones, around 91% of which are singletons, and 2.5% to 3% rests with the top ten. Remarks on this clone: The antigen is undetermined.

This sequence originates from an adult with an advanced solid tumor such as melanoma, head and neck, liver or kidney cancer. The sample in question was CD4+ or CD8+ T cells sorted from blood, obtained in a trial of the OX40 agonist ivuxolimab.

CDR3 sequence reads: CASSLVFSSGPEAFF. The CDR3 DNA reads as TGTGCCAGCAGCTTAGTATTCTCCTCGGGACCTGAAGCTTTCTTT. The genes are TRBV11-2 and TRBJ1-1; D possibly corresponds to TRBD1 (5 bases). Germline CDR1 and CDR2: SGHAT and FQNNGV. This CDR3 has 15 amino acids. Deletions cut 1 base from V and 6 bases from J, with 15 bases between.